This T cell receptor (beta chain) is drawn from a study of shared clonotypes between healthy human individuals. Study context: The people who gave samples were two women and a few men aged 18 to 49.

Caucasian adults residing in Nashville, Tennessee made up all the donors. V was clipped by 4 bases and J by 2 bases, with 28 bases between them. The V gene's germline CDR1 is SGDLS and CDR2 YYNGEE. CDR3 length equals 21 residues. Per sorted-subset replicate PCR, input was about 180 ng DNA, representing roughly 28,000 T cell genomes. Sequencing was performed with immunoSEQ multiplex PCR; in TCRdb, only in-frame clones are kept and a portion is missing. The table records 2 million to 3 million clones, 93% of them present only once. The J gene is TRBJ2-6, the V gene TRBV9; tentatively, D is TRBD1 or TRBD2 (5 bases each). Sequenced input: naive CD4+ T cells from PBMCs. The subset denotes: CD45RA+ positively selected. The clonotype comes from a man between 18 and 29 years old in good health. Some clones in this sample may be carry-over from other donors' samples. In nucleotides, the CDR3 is TGTGCCAGCAGCCTCGCCCCAGCCAACCAAGGGGAGTACACTGGGGCCAACGTCCTGACTTTC. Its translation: CASSLAPANQGEYTGANVLTF.